The text below deals with one T cell receptor (beta chain). These data belong to a study of blood T cell repertoires in COVID-19. Overall study: Specimens from acute and convalescent COVID-19 originated in the United States, Italy and Spain. Sample material is recorded as cDNA or gDNA derived from T cells, B-cell-depleted T cells, or PBMCs.

This CDR3 is 14 amino acids long. V was pared by 3 bases and J by 5 bases, with 12 bases between. CDR1 and CDR2 from the germline V gene are SNHLY and FYNNEI. Authors' processing steps: Nucleated cell counts were estimated from reference gene primer amplification. Repertoires were generated with immunoSEQ multiplex PCR, while TCRdb's copy carries only in-frame clones and drops some. D and trimming were read from the DNA, whereas the V and J calls and clone size are those reported in that table. This table has fewer than 130,000 clones, around 90% appearing once. The specimen was peripheral blood. This rearrangement joins TRBV2 to TRBJ2-3; TRBD1 is a possible D gene (5 bases). This receptor was identified in a woman aged 45-65 years with acute or convalescent COVID-19. CDR3 DNA sequence: TGTGCCAGCAGTGATTCCAGGGCACAAGATACGCAGTATTTT. Translated, it gives CASSDSRAQDTQYF. Together with reference TRBV2 and TRBJ2-3, the CDR3 gives the full variable domain: EPEVTQTPSHQVTQMGQEVILRCVPISNHLYFYWYRQILGQKVEFLVSFYNNEISEKSEIFDDQFSVERPDGSNFTLKIRSTKLEDSAMYFCASSDSRAQDTQYFGPGTRLTVL.